The 8 T cell receptor beta chains reported below all come from one sample, sequenced in a study of OX40 agonist ivuxolimab in advanced cancers. Clones were read by immunoSEQ multiplex PCR, and TCRdb kept only the in-frame ones, dropping some. The sample yields over 45,000 clones, around nine tenths seen once. The sample consisted of CD4+ or CD8+ T cells sorted from blood, taken in a trial of the OX40 agonist ivuxolimab. The source is an adult with an advanced solid tumor such as melanoma, head and neck, liver or kidney cancer.

The J gene is TRBJ2-1, the V gene TRBV19, with D hard to call. The germline V and J ends were trimmed by 1 base and 8 bases, with 6 bases remaining between them. CDR1 is LNHDA and CDR2 is SQIVND in the germline V gene (reference sequence). The CDR3 consists of 12 residues. In DNA, the CDR3 is TGTGCCAGTAGTATAGCGCTCGATGAGCAGTTCTTC. This translates into CASSIALDEQFF.

The chain joins TRBV27 to TRBJ2-1; 9 bases are a match to TRBD1. Looked up from germline, CDR1 is MNHEY and CDR2 is SMNVEV (reference sequence). The CDR3 covers 15 residues. The trim removed 3 bases at V and 4 bases at J, leaving 4 bases unmatched. In DNA form, the CDR3 reads TGTGCCAGCAGTTTTGTGACAGGGGGGTACAATGAGCAGTTCTTC. It encodes CASSFVTGGYNEQFF.

The gene calls are TRBV19 and TRBJ2-7; maybe TRBD2 (6 bases). This CDR3 has 15 amino acids. CDR1 and CDR2 from the germline V gene are LNHDA and SQIVND (reference sequence). Trimming shortened V by 3 bases and J by 1 base, and 13 bases separated the two germline ends. CDR3 in amino acids: CASSMGMGGSYEQYF. The CDR3 bases are TGTGCCAGTAGTATGGGCATGGGGGGATCCTACGAGCAGTACTTC.

The chain employs TRBV5-1 and TRBJ2-7, with 8 nucleotides matching TRBD1. Germline assignment: CDR1 SGHRS and CDR2 YFSETQ. There are 14 residues in the CDR3. V lost 2 bases, J lost 5 bases, and 6 bases stayed unmatched. The CDR3: CASSLGQGADEQYF. The CDR3 DNA is TGCGCCAGCAGCTTAGGGCAGGGGGCAGACGAGCAGTACTTC.

This clone has just one count. The chain combines TRBV19 with TRBJ2-7; D is ambiguous. Germline V gene sequence: CDR1 LNHDA, CDR2 SQIVND (reference sequence). The CDR3 is 15 amino acids. Trimming removed 6 bases from V and 6 bases from J, with 21 bases in between. The CDR3 region is CASRQEALFPGEQYF. Written as DNA, the CDR3 is TGTGCCAGTAGGCAAGAGGCCCTCTTTCCGGGCGAGCAGTACTTC.

The chain combines TRBV2 with TRBJ2-2, with D perhaps matching TRBD1 (6 bases). CDR3 length: 15 amino acids. Trimming stripped 6 bases from V and 4 bases from J, with 15 bases between. Germline CDR1 and CDR2: SNHLY and FYNNEI. CDR3 in amino acids: CASRPQGRITGELFF. For the CDR3, the DNA is TGTGCCAGCAGACCACAGGGACGGATCACCGGGGAGCTGTTTTTT.

V gene TRBV11-2 combines with J gene TRBJ2-5; D assignment may be TRBD1 or TRBD2 (5 bases each). The V end was cut by 2 bases, the J end by 1 base, with 8 bases between. Looked up from germline, CDR1 is SGHAT and CDR2 is FQNNGV. CDR3 length: 14 amino acids. This CDR3 is CASSLSGTQETQYF. The CDR3 coding sequence is TGTGCCAGCAGCTTATCGGGGACCCAAGAGACCCAGTACTTC.

This chain connects TRBV29-1 to TRBJ2-7; D may correspond to TRBD1 or TRBD2 (5 bases each). Trimming took 3 bases from V and 0 from J, leaving 6 bases between them. Germline V gene data show CDR1 as SQVTM and CDR2 as ANQGSEA. The CDR3 totals 12 residues. CDR3 in amino acids: CSVEGDSYEQYF. CDR3 sequence (DNA): TGCAGCGTTGAGGGGGACTCCTACGAGCAGTACTTC.